Presented here are 28 T cell receptor beta chains from one specimen sequenced in a study of blood T cell repertoires in COVID-19. Clones were read by immunoSEQ multiplex PCR, and TCRdb kept only the in-frame ones, dropping some. The table has around 130,000 clones, around 87% seen once. The sample was peripheral blood. These receptors all come from a man aged 70-80 years with active or convalescent COVID-19.

This chain joins TRBV25-1 and TRBJ2-2; tentatively, D is TRBD1 (6 bases). The CDR3 spans 15 residues. The ends were cut back, 5 bases at V and 4 bases at J, with 14 bases in the middle. Germline CDR1 is MGHDK and CDR2 is SYGVNS. DNA of the CDR3: TGTGCCAGCAGTTTCGTCAGGGGCTCCACCGGGGAGCTGTTTTTT. The encoded protein is CASSFVRGSTGELFF. The full variable domain, completed using reference TRBV25-1 and TRBJ2-2, is EADIYQTPRYLVIGTGKKITLECSQTMGHDKMYWYQQDPGMELHLIHYSYGVNSTEKGDLSSESTVSRIRTEHFPLTLESARPSHTSQYLCASSFVRGSTGELFFGEGSRLTVL.

J is TRBJ2-1 and V is TRBV6-1, with 12 positions matching TRBD2. CDR1 is MNHNS, CDR2 SASEGT, per germline. V shed 2 bases, J shed 1 base, and the junction held 6 bases outside the gene matches. The CDR3 has 18 amino acids. The CDR3 nucleotides read TGTGCCAGCAGTGAACGGACTAGCGGGAAGTCATCCTACAATGAGCAGTTCTTC. Encoded protein: CASSERTSGKSSYNEQFF.

This chain connects TRBV12-3 or TRBV12-4 to TRBJ1-5, with 7 bases aligning to TRBD1. The V gene end was trimmed by 7 bases and the J gene end by 5 bases; junction bases not matched to a gene: 5. The CDR3 contains 13 residues. CDR3 protein: CASTVQGDQPQHF. CDR3 nucleotide sequence: TGTGCCAGCACCGTCCAGGGGGATCAGCCCCAGCATTTT.

This rearrangement joins TRBV21-1 to TRBJ1-3; the table gives TRBD1 as D, unverified against the DNA. TRBV21-1 is assigned pseudogene status. The CDR3 length is 17 residues. CDR3 region: CASSSRQGKDGGNTIYF. The CDR3 DNA follows: TGTGCCAGCAGCAGCCGACAGGGAAAAGACGGAGGAAACACCATATATTTT.

This sequence joins TRBV11-2 and TRBJ1-1; a weak D match, TRBD1 (6 bases). V lost 5 bases and J lost 1, with 14 bases in between. Per the germline V gene, CDR1 is SGHAT and CDR2 is FQNNGV. There are 15 residues in the CDR3. The CDR3 coding sequence is TGTGCCAGCAGCAAACGACAGGCCCCGAACACTGAAGCTTTCTTT. This codes for CASSKRQAPNTEAFF.

The chain uses TRBV28 and TRBJ2-2; 8 positions agree with TRBD2. Germline assignment: CDR1 MDHEN and CDR2 SYDVKM. J lost 8 bases, V lost 6 bases, and 5 bases had no gene match. This CDR3 has 13 residues. Written as DNA, the CDR3 is TGTGCCAGCAGGCGGGGGGTAGCAGGGGAGCTGTTTTTT. It translates to CASRRGVAGELFF. The full variable domain, with the rest looked up from reference TRBV28 and TRBJ2-2, is DVKVTQSSRYLVKRTGEKVFLECVQDMDHENMFWYRQDPGLGLRLIYFSYDVKMKEKGDIPEGYSVSREKKERFSLILESASTNQTSMYLCASRRGVAGELFFGEGSRLTVL.

The chain recombines TRBV12-3 or TRBV12-4 with TRBJ1-5; no clear D gene. V lost 8 bases and J lost 6, with 14 bases in between. The CDR3 spans 13 residues. CDR3 residues: CASCPGWRQPQHF. The CDR3 coding sequence is TGTGCCAGCTGCCCGGGGTGGCGTCAGCCCCAGCATTTT.

The V and J genes are TRBV12-3 or TRBV12-4 and TRBJ1-5; D possibly corresponds to TRBD1 (6 bases). CDR3 length equals 13 residues. With 6 bases removed from V and 13 bases from J, the gap between germline ends came to 19 bases. DNA of the CDR3: TGTGCCAGCAGCCAAAATTTACAGGGTCGACAGCATTTT. Protein: CASSQNLQGRQHF.

V and J are TRBV21-1 and TRBJ1-5; TRBD1 was called by the table and not checked on the DNA. TRBV21-1 is marked as a pseudogene. The CDR3 covers 15 residues. CDR3 in DNA: TGTGCCAAACGGGACAGCGACAATAGCAATCAGCCCCAGCATTTT. It translates to CAKRDSDNSNQPQHF.

CDR3 loop: CASSFRDSNTEAFF. As DNA, the CDR3 is TGTGCCAGCAGCTTTCGCGATTCCAACACTGAAGCTTTCTTT. The chain carries TRBV7-8 and TRBJ1-1; unclear D gene. Germline V gene data show CDR1 as SGHVS and CDR2 as FQNEAQ. V gave up 3 bases and J gave up 2 bases, with 10 bases separating them. CDR3 length equals 14 residues. Supplemented by reference TRBV7-8 and TRBJ1-1, the full variable domain reads GAGVSQSPRYKVAKRGQDVALRCDPISGHVSLFWYQQALGQGPEFLTYFQNEAQLDKSGLPSDRFFAERPEGSVSTLKIQRTQQEDSAVYLCASSFRDSNTEAFFGQGTRLTVV.

The CDR3 DNA sequence: TGCGCCAGCAGCTTCTTCCGCGGAGGCTACACAGATACGCAGTATTTT. This encodes CASSFFRGGYTDTQYF. The V call is TRBV5-1, the J call TRBJ2-3, with D maybe TRBD2 (5 bases). CDR1 SGHRS and CDR2 YFSETQ come from the germline V gene. The CDR3 spans 16 residues. Trimming took off 2 bases at V and 2 bases at J, with 15 bases between the two ends.

This chain joins TRBV7-2 and TRBJ2-1; 9 nucleotides line up with TRBD1. J was trimmed by 9 bases and V by 1 base; bases with no gene match: 10. The CDR3 length is 16 residues. Germline values: CDR1 SGHTA, CDR2 FQGNSA. The CDR3 coding sequence is TGTGCCAGCAGCTTAGGGACAGGGGCCGATTCCGGTGAGCAGTTCTTC. This translates into CASSLGTGADSGEQFF.

The chain links TRBV28 to TRBJ1-4; D is possibly TRBD1 (6 bases). This CDR3 is 16 amino acids long. V lost 4 bases, J lost 0 bases, and 12 bases lay in between. The V gene's germline CDR1 is MDHEN and CDR2 SYDVKM. CDR3 sequence reads: CASSWRTAATNEKLFF. CDR3 in DNA: TGTGCCAGCAGTTGGCGGACAGCAGCAACTAATGAAAAACTGTTTTTT.

The V call is TRBV6-5, the J call TRBJ1-2, with D perhaps TRBD1 (5 bases). This CDR3 region has 12 residues. The V end lost 7 bases, the J end lost 6 bases, and 12 bases lay between the germline ends. CDR1 MNHEY and CDR2 SVGAGI come from the germline V gene. CDR3 nucleotides: TGTGCCAGCAACACTCAGGGTCATGGCTACACCTTC. Translating gives CASNTQGHGYTF.

This sequence joins TRBV10-3 and TRBJ2-7, with 11 positions matching TRBD2. From germline, CDR1 is ENHRY and CDR2 SYGVKD. The CDR3 sequence is 12 residues long. V lost 10 bases, J lost 4 bases, and 3 bases stayed unmatched. The CDR3 sequence: CATGTSGYEQYF. The CDR3 region has the DNA TGTGCCACCGGGACTAGCGGTTACGAGCAGTACTTC.

The V and J genes are TRBV30 and TRBJ1-1; D is unresolved. CDR1 and CDR2 (germline): GTSNPN, SVGIG (reference sequence). The germline V and J ends were trimmed by 4 bases and 0 bases, with 12 bases remaining between them. The CDR3 extends over 14 amino acids. The CDR3 is CAWIDTSMNTEAFF. The DNA for the CDR3 is TGTGCCTGGATTGACACTTCCATGAACACTGAAGCTTTCTTT.

The chain couples TRBV19 to TRBJ2-7, with 8 bases identical to TRBD2. The V gene's germline CDR1 is LNHDA and CDR2 SQIVND (reference sequence). J gave up 3 bases and V 6 bases, and 10 bases lay outside the gene matches. This CDR3 is built from 15 residues. Written as DNA, the CDR3 is TGTGCCAGTAGAAGCGGGAGTAGTATCAACTACGAGCAGTACTTC. Protein: CASRSGSSINYEQYF.

This sequence joins TRBV25-1 and TRBJ2-1; TRBD2 is a possible D gene (7 bases). From germline, CDR1 is MGHDK and CDR2 SYGVNS. The CDR3 runs to 16 residues. V lost 5 bases to trimming and J lost 2 bases, with 16 bases between them. The CDR3 nucleotides read TGTGCCAGCAGTTCTCACGGGGGGCCTCCCTACAATGAGCAGTTCTTC. Protein product: CASSSHGGPPYNEQFF.

The rearrangement uses TRBV29-1 and TRBJ2-7; tentative D call: TRBD2 (5 bases). This CDR3 is 12 amino acids long. With 6 bases removed from V and 0 bases from J, the gap between germline ends came to 9 bases. The germline CDR1 and CDR2 sequences are SQVTM and ANQGSEA. As DNA, the CDR3 is TGCAGCGTGGGAGTGGGCTCCTACGAGCAGTACTTC. Its translation is CSVGVGSYEQYF.

CDR3 residues: CASRARVLNTEAFF. For the CDR3, the DNA is TGTGCCAGCAGAGCCCGGGTCTTGAACACTGAAGCTTTCTTT. The rearrangement joins TRBV6-6 to TRBJ1-1; no firm D call. Germline V gene data show CDR1 as MNHNY and CDR2 as SVGAGI (reference sequence). CDR3 size: 14 residues. The V end was cut by 6 bases, the J end by 0 bases, with 11 bases between.

This clone came up once. V is TRBV6-5 and J is TRBJ1-2; possible D gene TRBD1, 6 bases. CDR3 size: 14 residues. In germline, CDR1 is MNHEY, CDR2 SVGAGI. Between the trimmed V and J ends, which lost 6 bases and 7 bases, there was a span of 18 bases. The CDR3 loop is CASSPHREGTGYTF. CDR3 nucleotide sequence: TGTGCCAGCAGCCCCCACAGGGAGGGCACTGGCTACACCTTC.

The V gene is TRBV19, the J gene TRBJ1-5; 9 nucleotides line up with TRBD1. V gave up 7 bases and J gave up 6 bases; unmatched junction bases: 13. This CDR3 is built from 16 residues. Germline assignment: CDR1 LNHDA and CDR2 SQIVND (reference sequence). The CDR3 nucleotides read TGTGCCAGTAACAACGGATGGACAGGGGTGATTCAGCCCCAGCATTTT. Its translation: CASNNGWTGVIQPQHF.

The chain has TRBV7-9 and TRBJ2-7, with 9 bases identical to TRBD1. The trim removed 1 base at V and 4 bases at J, leaving 5 bases unmatched. Germline CDR1 is SEHNR and CDR2 is FQNEAQ (reference sequence). CDR3 length equals 15 residues. CDR3 DNA sequence: TGTGCCAGCAGCTTAGAGGGACAGGGACCGTACGAGCAGTACTTC. Translated: CASSLEGQGPYEQYF. The entire variable domain, with the rest obtained from reference TRBV7-9 and TRBJ2-7, is as follows: DTGVSQNPRHKITKRGQNVTFRCDPISEHNRLYWYRQTLGQGPEFLTYFQNEAQLEKSRLLSDRFSAERPKGSFSTLEIQRTEQGDSAMYLCASSLEGQGPYEQYFGPGTRLTVT.

V usage is TRBV30 and J usage is TRBJ1-1, with D possibly TRBD1 on 6 matching bases. Trimming shortened V by 2 bases and J by 0 bases, and 19 bases separated the two germline ends. The CDR3 covers 17 residues. Germline V gene sequence: CDR1 GTSNPN, CDR2 SVGIG (reference sequence). DNA of the CDR3: TGTGCCTGGAGTACCCACCCCCGGACAGTTTTGAACACTGAAGCTTTCTTT. This translates into CAWSTHPRTVLNTEAFF.

The chain combines TRBV6-5 with TRBJ1-2; 10 bases match TRBD1. The CDR3 has 13 amino acids. The junction had 6 bases not matched to a gene; V was cut back by 8 bases and J by 6 bases. CDR1 and CDR2 (germline): MNHEY, SVGAGI. The CDR3 is CASRDRGGDGYTF. The CDR3 DNA reads as TGTGCCAGCCGGGACAGGGGAGGGGATGGCTACACCTTC.

The chain employs TRBV24-1 and TRBJ2-1; a weak D match, TRBD2 (5 bases). V shed 4 bases and J shed 2 bases, with 14 bases lying between them. The CDR3 extends over 16 amino acids. Germline values: CDR1 KGHDR, CDR2 SFDVKD. Here the CDR3 reads CATSEASPSTYNEQFF. For the CDR3, the DNA is TGTGCCACCAGTGAGGCTAGCCCGAGCACCTACAATGAGCAGTTCTTC.

This sequence joins TRBV5-4 and TRBJ2-1; maybe TRBD2 (6 bases). Trimming stripped 4 bases from V and 4 bases from J, with 18 bases between. The CDR3 has 16 residues. Germline CDR1 and CDR2: SGHNT and YYREEE (reference sequence). The CDR3 coding sequence is TGTGCCAGCAGCCCCGGTCGGGCTAGCGAATACAATGAGCAGTTCTTC. Residues: CASSPGRASEYNEQFF. Full variable domain (rest looked up from reference TRBV5-4 and TRBJ2-1): ETGVTQSPTHLIKTRGQQVTLRCSSQSGHNTVSWYQQALGQGPQFIFQYYREEENGRGNFPPRFSGLQFPNYSSELNVNALELDDSALYLCASSPGRASEYNEQFFGPGTRLTVL.

This CDR3 is CATSDQEAGYGYTF. The CDR3 coding sequence is TGTGCCACCAGTGACCAGGAGGCGGGCTATGGCTACACCTTC. The chain employs TRBV24-1 and TRBJ1-2, with D unresolved. The V end lost 4 bases, the J end lost 4 bases, and 12 bases lay between the germline ends. From germline, CDR1 is KGHDR and CDR2 SFDVKD. The CDR3 length is 14 residues.